What follows is one T cell receptor (beta chain) and its context. What it binds is unknown. This specimen belongs to a study of shared clonotypes between healthy human individuals. Overall study context: Researchers assigned three CD4 naive, three CD4 memory, two CD8 naive and one CD8 memory plate to each donor. Study-level results: A generally larger estimated richness was seen in naive subsets than in memory subsets.

Positively selected for CCR7, the CD45RO-negative cells used as naive CD8 cells excluded terminally differentiated effector memory CD45RA+ cells. Donation came from healthy HIV-negative adults that had no recent acute infections or vaccinations. Within Nashville, Tennessee resided all donors, each a Caucasian adult. Trimming left V 3 bases short and J 4 bases short, with 1 base between. The CDR3 runs to 11 residues. Germline CDR1 reads ENHRY; CDR2 reads SYGVKD. Produced via immunoSEQ multiplex PCR; TCRdb's table is partial and in-frame only. Here the sample spans about 2.2 million clones, just under 95% being singletons.

Sequenced: naive CD8+ T cells from PBMCs. This chain uses TRBV10-3 with TRBJ1-3; D gene uncertain. The sequence came from a man aged 18 to 30 in good health. Some clones in this sample may be carry-over from other donors' samples. The CDR3 sequence: CAISDGNTIYF. In DNA, the CDR3 is TGTGCCATCAGTGACGGAAACACCATATATTTT.